This T cell receptor beta chain appears in the sequencing data of a study of blood T cell repertoires in COVID-19. Study details: Sites across the United States, Italy and Spain contributed samples from acute and convalescent COVID-19. PBMCs, B-cell-depleted T cells, or T cells provided the cDNA or gDNA that made up the material.

Using immunoSEQ multiplex PCR, the repertoire was profiled, and TCRdb retains in-frame clones only, with some absent. Seen here are over 50,000 clones, about 81% observed once, and the top ten hold approximately 14%. This CDR3 has 14 residues. V was shortened by 5 bases and J by 0 bases, with 8 bases between the two germline ends. Germline V gene lookup returns CDR1 SGHVS and CDR2 FQNEAQ. The sequencing input was peripheral blood. The chain has TRBV7-8 and TRBJ2-1; D not certain. This receptor was obtained from a man older than 75 with acute or convalescent COVID-19. Written as DNA, the CDR3 is TGTGCCAGCAGCCGTATTAGCTCCTACAATGAGCAGTTCTTC. Protein product: CASSRISSYNEQFF.